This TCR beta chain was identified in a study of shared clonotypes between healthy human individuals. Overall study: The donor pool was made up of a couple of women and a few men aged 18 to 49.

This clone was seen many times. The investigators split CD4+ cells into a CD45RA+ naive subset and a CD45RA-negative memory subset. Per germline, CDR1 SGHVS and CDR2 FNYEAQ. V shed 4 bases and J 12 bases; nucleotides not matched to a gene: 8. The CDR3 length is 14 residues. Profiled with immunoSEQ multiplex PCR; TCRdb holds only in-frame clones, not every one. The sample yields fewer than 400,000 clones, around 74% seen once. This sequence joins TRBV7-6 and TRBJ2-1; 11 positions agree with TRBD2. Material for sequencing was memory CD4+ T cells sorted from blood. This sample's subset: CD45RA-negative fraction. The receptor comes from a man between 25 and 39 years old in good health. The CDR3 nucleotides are TGTGCCAGCAGCTCAACTAGCGGGAGTTTCGGGCAGTTCTTC. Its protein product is CASSSTSGSFGQFF.